These 14 T cell receptor beta chains came from one sample sequenced in a study of PD-1 and CTLA-4 blockade in melanoma. Libraries were prepared by immunoSEQ multiplex PCR; TCRdb keeps only in-frame clonotypes and omits some of them. The sample carries tens of thousands of clones, about 91% recorded once. Sequenced here: CD8+ T cells from peripheral blood, sampled before anti-PD-1 treatment. The receptors derive from a human donor with melanoma.

The genes are TRBV29-1 and TRBJ2-1; tentative D call: TRBD2 (7 bases). The V gene lost 0 bases and the J gene lost 7 bases, with 16 bases spanning the gap. There are 15 residues in the CDR3. Germline values: CDR1 SQVTM, CDR2 ANQGSEA. CDR3: CSVEDEWGGGNEQFF. Here the CDR3 DNA reads TGCAGCGTTGAAGACGAGTGGGGGGGCGGAAATGAGCAGTTCTTC.

This clone was seen only once. The chain recombines TRBV6-5 with TRBJ1-2; no reliable D call. Trimming removed 4 bases from V and 3 bases from J, with 12 bases in between. CDR3 size: 14 residues. Germline V CDR1 and CDR2: MNHEY, SVGAGI. CDR3 region: CASSLGLSDYGYTF. The CDR3 coding sequence is TGTGCCAGCAGTTTAGGGTTGTCGGACTATGGCTACACCTTC.

V is TRBV7-5 and J is TRBJ2-7; no DNA check was done on the table's D call, TRBD1. TRBV7-5 is a listed pseudogene. The CDR3 contains 16 residues. CDR3 region: CARSPDWDSRTYEQYF. The CDR3 region has the DNA TGTGCCAGAAGCCCAGACTGGGACAGCCGAACCTACGAGCAGTACTTC.

This rearrangement joins TRBV29-1 to TRBJ2-4; D gene uncertain. CDR1 is SQVTM and CDR2 is ANQGSEA in the germline V gene. The CDR3 loop spans 10 amino acids. V shed 6 bases and J shed 6 bases, with 6 bases lying between them. CDR3: CSVVRNIQYF. The DNA for the CDR3 is TGCAGCGTCGTTAGAAACATTCAGTACTTC.

The chain has TRBV28 and TRBJ2-2; D unclear. The CDR3 has 13 residues. Trimming pared 7 bases from V and 4 bases from J, leaving 10 bases between. Germline CDR1 MDHEN, CDR2 SYDVKM. In DNA form, the CDR3 reads TGTGCCAGCACCAATAGAGGCACCGGGGAGCTGTTTTTT. It yields the protein CASTNRGTGELFF.

The chain links TRBV28 to TRBJ1-1; a possible D gene is TRBD1 (6 bases). This CDR3 has 14 residues. V gave up 4 bases and J gave up 0 bases, with 9 bases separating them. Germline values: CDR1 MDHEN, CDR2 SYDVKM. As DNA, the CDR3 is TGTGCCAGCAGTTCACAGGGTCTGAACACTGAAGCTTTCTTT. Translated: CASSSQGLNTEAFF.

This clone was observed a single time. J is TRBJ2-5 and V is TRBV15; the match to TRBD1 covers 9 bases. V lost 4 bases to trimming and J lost 4 bases; unmatched junction nucleotides: 7. This CDR3 is 15 amino acids long. Germline CDR1 is LNHNV and CDR2 is YYDKDF (reference sequence). CDR3 region: CATSTGQGVLETQYF. As DNA, the CDR3 is TGTGCCACCAGCACGGGACAGGGAGTTCTAGAGACCCAGTACTTC.

V and J are TRBV7-9 and TRBJ1-5; tentative D call: TRBD1 (6 bases). This CDR3 region has 15 residues. Trimming took off 1 base at V and 4 bases at J, with 11 bases between the two ends. Germline V lookup: CDR1 SEHNR, CDR2 FQNEAQ (reference sequence). The CDR3 DNA reads as TGTGCCAGCAGCTTAGGGGGAGACAGGAATCAGCCCCAGCATTTT. Translated: CASSLGGDRNQPQHF.

This clone was seen just once. V usage is TRBV27 and J usage is TRBJ2-7; tentative D call: TRBD2 (5 bases). Trimming removed 5 bases from V and 3 bases from J, with 17 bases in between. Germline V gene data show CDR1 as MNHEY and CDR2 as SMNVEV (reference sequence). This CDR3 spans 15 amino acids. For the CDR3, the DNA is TGTGCCAGCAGTCTAAACCCCACTAGTAACTACGAGCAGTACTTC. It is translated as CASSLNPTSNYEQYF.

V usage is TRBV25-1 and J usage is TRBJ1-6; D uncertain. Germline V lookup: CDR1 MGHDK, CDR2 SYGVNS. The CDR3 spans 14 residues. The V end was cut by 7 bases, the J end by 7 bases, with 14 bases between. The CDR3 protein is CASNLQGGNSPLHF. The CDR3 nucleotides read TGTGCCAGCAACCTACAAGGTGGGAATTCACCCCTCCACTTT.

The chain links TRBV5-6 to TRBJ1-1, with a tentative D call TRBD1 (5 bases). The CDR3 sequence is 14 residues long. Germline V gives CDR1 SGHDT, CDR2 YYEEEE. Trimming cost V 0 bases and J 6 bases, with 12 bases left between them. The CDR3 protein is CASSLAGREAEAFF. The CDR3 DNA follows: TGTGCCAGCAGCTTGGCAGGGAGGGAGGCTGAAGCTTTCTTT.

J is TRBJ2-1 and V is TRBV3-1 (or the pseudogene TRBV3-2), with 10 nucleotides matching TRBD2. The CDR3 loop spans 16 amino acids. Looked up from germline, CDR1 is LGHDT and CDR2 is YNNKEL (reference sequence). V was clipped by 5 bases and J by 4 bases; unmatched bases: 8. CDR3 DNA sequence: TGTGCCAGCAGCTCTAATAGCGGGGGGTTATACAATGAGCAGTTCTTC. It is translated as CASSSNSGGLYNEQFF.

V and J are TRBV19 and TRBJ1-1; D unclear. Trimming pared 4 bases from V and 4 bases from J, leaving 7 bases between. The CDR3 has 12 amino acids. Germline CDR1 LNHDA, CDR2 SQIVND (reference sequence). The CDR3: CASSRVSTEAFF. DNA of the CDR3: TGTGCCAGTAGTAGGGTTTCCACTGAAGCTTTCTTT.

The rearrangement joins TRBV6-5 to TRBJ2-7; the match to TRBD1 covers 7 bases. Trimming at V came to 5 bases and at J to 2 bases, leaving 3 bases not matched to a gene. CDR1 is MNHEY and CDR2 is SVGAGI in the germline V gene. There are 13 residues in the CDR3. The DNA of the CDR3 is TGTGCCAGCAGTCCCGGGACAGCCTACGAGCAGTACTTC. It encodes CASSPGTAYEQYF.